This T cell receptor beta chain was identified during a study of T cell repertoires in cytomegalovirus infection. Study context: The public TCR beta signatures pointed to both CMV infection and matching HLA type.

This clonotype was recorded a few times. Its target is not known. One entry per CDR3 protein results from TCRdb running MiXCR on the reads. The sample holds 450,000 to 600,000 distinct CDR3 sequences, 25% to 35% seen once. With V trimmed by 4 bases and J by 5 bases, 8 bases remained unmatched. The germline V gene has CDR1 SGHRS and CDR2 YFSETQ. This CDR3 is built from 16 residues. The sample consisted of cultured PBMCs, taken from culture after CMV antigen stimulation. The source of this sequence is a human donor in good health (CMV status not recorded). Some clones in this sample may be carry-over from other donors' samples. The chain is built from TRBV5-1 and TRBJ2-1; 11 nucleotides agree with TRBD2. The CDR3, as DNA: TGCGCCAGCAGCCCAACGGGACTAGCGGAGAACAATGAGCAGTTCTTC. It is translated as CASSPTGLAENNEQFF.